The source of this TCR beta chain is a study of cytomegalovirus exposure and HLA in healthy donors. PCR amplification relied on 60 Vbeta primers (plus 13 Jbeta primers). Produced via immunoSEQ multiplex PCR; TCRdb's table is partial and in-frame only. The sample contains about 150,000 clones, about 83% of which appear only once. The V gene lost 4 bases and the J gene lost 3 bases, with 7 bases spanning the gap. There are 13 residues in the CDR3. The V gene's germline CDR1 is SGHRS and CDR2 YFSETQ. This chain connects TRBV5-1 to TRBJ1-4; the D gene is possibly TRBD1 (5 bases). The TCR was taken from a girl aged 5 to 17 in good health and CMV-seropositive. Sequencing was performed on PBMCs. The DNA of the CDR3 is TGCGCCAGCAGCGCAGGGTCTAATGAAAAACTGTTTTTT. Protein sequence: CASSAGSNEKLFF. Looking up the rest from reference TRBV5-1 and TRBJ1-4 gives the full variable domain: KAGVTQTPRYLIKTRGQQVTLSCSPISGHRSVSWYQQTPGQGLQFLFEYFSETQRNKGNFPGRFSGRQFSNSRSEMNVSTLELGDSALYLCASSAGSNEKLFFGSGTQLSVL.